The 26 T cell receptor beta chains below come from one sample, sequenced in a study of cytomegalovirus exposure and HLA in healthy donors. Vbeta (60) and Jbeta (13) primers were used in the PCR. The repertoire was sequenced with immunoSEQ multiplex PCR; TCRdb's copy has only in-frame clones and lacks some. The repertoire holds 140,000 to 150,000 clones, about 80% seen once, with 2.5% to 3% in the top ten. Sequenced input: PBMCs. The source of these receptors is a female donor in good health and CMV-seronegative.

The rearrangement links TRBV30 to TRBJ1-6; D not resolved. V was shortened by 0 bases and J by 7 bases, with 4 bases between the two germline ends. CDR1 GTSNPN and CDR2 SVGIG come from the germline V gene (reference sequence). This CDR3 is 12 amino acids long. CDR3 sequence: CAWSVLNSPLHF. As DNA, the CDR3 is TGTGCCTGGAGTGTACTCAATTCACCCCTCCACTTT.

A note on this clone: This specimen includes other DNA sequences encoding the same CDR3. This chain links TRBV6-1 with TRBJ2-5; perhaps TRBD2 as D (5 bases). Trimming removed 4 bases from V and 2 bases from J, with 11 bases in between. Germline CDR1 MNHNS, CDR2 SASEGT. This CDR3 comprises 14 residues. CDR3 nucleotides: TGTGCCAGCAGTGGAGGACTGGTACAAGAGACCCAGTACTTC. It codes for CASSGGLVQETQYF.

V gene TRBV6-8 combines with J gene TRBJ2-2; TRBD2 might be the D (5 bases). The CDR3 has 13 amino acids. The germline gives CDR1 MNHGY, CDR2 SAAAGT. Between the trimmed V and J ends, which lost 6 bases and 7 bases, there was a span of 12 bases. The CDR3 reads CASRITRIGELFF. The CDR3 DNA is TGTGCCAGCAGGATAACTAGAATCGGGGAGCTGTTTTTT.

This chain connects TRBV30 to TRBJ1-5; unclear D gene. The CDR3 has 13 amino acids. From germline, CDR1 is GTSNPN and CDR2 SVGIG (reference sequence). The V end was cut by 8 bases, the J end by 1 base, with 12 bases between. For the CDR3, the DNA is TGTGCCCTGACGGTCGGGAGCAATCAGCCCCAGCATTTT. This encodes CALTVGSNQPQHF.

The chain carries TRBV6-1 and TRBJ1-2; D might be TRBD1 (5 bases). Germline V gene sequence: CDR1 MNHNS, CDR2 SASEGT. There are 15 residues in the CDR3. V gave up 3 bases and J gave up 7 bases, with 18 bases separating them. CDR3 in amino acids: CASSDPDRISSGYTF. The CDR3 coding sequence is TGTGCCAGCAGTGACCCTGACAGAATATCAAGTGGCTACACCTTC.

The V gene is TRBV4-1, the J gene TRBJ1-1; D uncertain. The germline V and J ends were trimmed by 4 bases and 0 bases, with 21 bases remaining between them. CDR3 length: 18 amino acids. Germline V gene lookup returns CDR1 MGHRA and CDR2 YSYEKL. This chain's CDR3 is CASSPIRRMGGMNTEAFF. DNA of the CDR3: TGCGCCAGCAGCCCAATACGGAGGATGGGTGGAATGAACACTGAAGCTTTCTTT.

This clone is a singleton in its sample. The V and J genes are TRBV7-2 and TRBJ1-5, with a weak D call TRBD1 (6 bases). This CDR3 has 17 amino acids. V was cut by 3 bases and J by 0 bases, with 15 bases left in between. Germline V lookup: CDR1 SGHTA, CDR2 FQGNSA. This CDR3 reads CASSFTGGPYSNQPQHF. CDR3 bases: TGTGCCAGCAGCTTCACTGGGGGCCCCTATAGCAATCAGCCCCAGCATTTT.

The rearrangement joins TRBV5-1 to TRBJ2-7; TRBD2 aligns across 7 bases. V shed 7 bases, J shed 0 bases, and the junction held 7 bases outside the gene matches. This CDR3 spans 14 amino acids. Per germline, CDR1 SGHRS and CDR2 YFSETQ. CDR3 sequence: CASSLGGSSYEQYF. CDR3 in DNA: TGCGCCAGCTCCCTTGGCGGGAGCTCCTACGAGCAGTACTTC.

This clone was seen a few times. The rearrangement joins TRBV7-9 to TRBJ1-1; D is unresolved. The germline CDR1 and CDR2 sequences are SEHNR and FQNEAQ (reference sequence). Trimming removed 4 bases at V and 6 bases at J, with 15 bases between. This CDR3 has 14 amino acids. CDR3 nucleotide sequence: TGTGCCAGCAGCTCCCGGGAATGGCGGTCTGAAGCTTTCTTT. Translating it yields CASSSREWRSEAFF.

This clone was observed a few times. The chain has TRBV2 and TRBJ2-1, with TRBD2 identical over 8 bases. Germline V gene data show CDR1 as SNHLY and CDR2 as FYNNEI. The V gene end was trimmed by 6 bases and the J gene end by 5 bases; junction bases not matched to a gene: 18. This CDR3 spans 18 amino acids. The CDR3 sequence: CASSKIPLTSGLNNEQFF. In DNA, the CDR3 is TGTGCCAGCAGCAAGATCCCGCTAACTAGCGGCCTTAACAATGAGCAGTTCTTC.

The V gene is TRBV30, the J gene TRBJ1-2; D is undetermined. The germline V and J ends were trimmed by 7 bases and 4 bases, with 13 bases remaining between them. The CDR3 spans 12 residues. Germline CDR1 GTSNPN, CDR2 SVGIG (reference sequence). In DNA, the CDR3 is TGTGCCTCGGAATGGGGAGTCTATGGCTACACCTTC. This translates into CASEWGVYGYTF. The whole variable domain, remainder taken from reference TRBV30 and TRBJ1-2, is SQTIHQWPATLVQPVGSPLSLECTVEGTSNPNLYWYRQAAGRGLQLLFYSVGIGQISSEVPQNLSASRPQDRQFILSSKKLLLSDSGFYLCASEWGVYGYTFGSGTRLTVV.

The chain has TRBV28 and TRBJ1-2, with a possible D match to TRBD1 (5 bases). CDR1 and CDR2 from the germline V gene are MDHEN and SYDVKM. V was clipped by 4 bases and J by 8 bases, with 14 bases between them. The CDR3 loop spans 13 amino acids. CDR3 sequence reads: CASSSGHLRGYTF. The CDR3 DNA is TGTGCCAGCAGTTCCGGACATCTCCGGGGCTACACCTTC.

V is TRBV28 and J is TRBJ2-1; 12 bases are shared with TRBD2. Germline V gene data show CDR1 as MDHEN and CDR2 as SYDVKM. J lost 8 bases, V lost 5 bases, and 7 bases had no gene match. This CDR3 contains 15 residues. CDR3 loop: CASSLWTSGIDEQFF. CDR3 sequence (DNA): TGTGCCAGCAGTCTTTGGACTAGCGGGATCGATGAGCAGTTCTTC.

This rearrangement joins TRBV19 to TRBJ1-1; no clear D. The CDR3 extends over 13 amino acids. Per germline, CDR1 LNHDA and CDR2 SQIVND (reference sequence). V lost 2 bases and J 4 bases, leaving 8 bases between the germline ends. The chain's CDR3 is CASSIIGVTEAFF. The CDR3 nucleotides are TGTGCCAGTAGTATAATCGGGGTCACTGAAGCTTTCTTT.

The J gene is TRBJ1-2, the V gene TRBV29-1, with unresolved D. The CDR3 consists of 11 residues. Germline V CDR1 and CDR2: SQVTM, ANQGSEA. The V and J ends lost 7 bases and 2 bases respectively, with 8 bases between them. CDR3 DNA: TGCAGCGGGAGAACAAACTATGGCTACACCTTC. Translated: CSGRTNYGYTF.

CDR3 sequence (DNA): TGTGCCAGCAGCGTGGGAGGACAGGGAAGGTTTGGAAACACCATATATTTT. Encoded protein: CASSVGGQGRFGNTIYF. The chain links TRBV9 to TRBJ1-3; 8 bases map to TRBD1. This CDR3 contains 17 residues. The germline V gene has CDR1 SGDLS and CDR2 YYNGEE. The trim removed 2 bases at V and 3 bases at J, leaving 10 bases unmatched.

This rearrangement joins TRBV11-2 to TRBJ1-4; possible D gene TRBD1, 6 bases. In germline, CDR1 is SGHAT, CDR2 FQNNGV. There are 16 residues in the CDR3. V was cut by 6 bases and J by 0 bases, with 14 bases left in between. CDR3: CASSTGSVATNEKLFF. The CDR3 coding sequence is TGTGCCAGCAGTACAGGGTCGGTTGCAACTAATGAAAAACTGTTTTTT.

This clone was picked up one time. Here the CDR3 DNA reads TGCGCCAGCAGCTTGGGACAGACAGTCTATGGCTACACCTTC. As protein: CASSLGQTVYGYTF. V gene TRBV5-1 combines with J gene TRBJ1-2, with a tentative D call TRBD1 (5 bases). Trimming shortened V by 0 bases and J by 4 bases, and 10 bases separated the two germline ends. The germline V gene has CDR1 SGHRS and CDR2 YFSETQ. The CDR3 runs 14 residues.

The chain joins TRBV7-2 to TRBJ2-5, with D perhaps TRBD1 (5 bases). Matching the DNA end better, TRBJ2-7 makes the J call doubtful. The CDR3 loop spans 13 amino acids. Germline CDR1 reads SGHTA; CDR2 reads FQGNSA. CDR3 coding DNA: TGTGCCAGCAGGCATCGACAGTCCCACGAGCAGTACTTC. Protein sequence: CASRHRQSHEQYF.

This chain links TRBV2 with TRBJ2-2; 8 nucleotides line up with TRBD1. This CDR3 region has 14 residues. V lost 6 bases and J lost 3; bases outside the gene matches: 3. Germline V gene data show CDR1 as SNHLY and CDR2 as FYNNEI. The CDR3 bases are TGTGCCAGCAGCGGACAGGGATACACCGGGGAGCTGTTTTTT. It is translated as CASSGQGYTGELFF.

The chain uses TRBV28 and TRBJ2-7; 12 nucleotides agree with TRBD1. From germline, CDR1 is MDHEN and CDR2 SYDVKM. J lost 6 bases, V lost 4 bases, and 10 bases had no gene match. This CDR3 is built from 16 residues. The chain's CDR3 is CASSSWDRGREREQYF. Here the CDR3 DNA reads TGTGCCAGCAGTTCATGGGACAGGGGGCGTGAACGCGAGCAGTACTTC.

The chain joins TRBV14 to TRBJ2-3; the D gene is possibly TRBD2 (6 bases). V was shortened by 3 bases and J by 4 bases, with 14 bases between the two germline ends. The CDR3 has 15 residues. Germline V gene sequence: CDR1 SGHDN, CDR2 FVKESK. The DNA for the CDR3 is TGTGCCAGCAGCCACTGGAATAGCGGATCAGATACGCAGTATTTT. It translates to CASSHWNSGSDTQYF.

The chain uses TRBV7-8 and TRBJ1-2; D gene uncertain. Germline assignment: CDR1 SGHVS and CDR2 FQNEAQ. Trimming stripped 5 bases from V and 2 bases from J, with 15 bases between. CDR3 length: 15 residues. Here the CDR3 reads CASSPVRRGNYGYTF. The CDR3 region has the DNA TGTGCCAGCAGCCCCGTTAGGAGAGGGAACTATGGCTACACCTTC. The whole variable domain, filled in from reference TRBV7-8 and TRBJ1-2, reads GAGVSQSPRYKVAKRGQDVALRCDPISGHVSLFWYQQALGQGPEFLTYFQNEAQLDKSGLPSDRFFAERPEGSVSTLKIQRTQQEDSAVYLCASSPVRRGNYGYTFGSGTRLTVV.

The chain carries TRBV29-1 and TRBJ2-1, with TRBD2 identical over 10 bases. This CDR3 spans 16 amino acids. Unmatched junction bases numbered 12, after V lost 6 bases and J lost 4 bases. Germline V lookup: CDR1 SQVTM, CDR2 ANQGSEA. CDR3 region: CSVAGGELAGYNEQFF. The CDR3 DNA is TGCAGCGTCGCGGGGGGGGAACTAGCGGGATACAATGAGCAGTTCTTC.

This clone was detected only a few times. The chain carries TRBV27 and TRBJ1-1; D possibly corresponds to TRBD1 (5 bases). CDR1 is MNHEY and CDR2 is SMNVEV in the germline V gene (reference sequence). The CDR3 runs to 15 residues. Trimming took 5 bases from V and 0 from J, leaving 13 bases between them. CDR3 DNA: TGTGCCAGCAGTGTAGGGGCCACCATGAACACTGAAGCTTTCTTT. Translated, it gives CASSVGATMNTEAFF.

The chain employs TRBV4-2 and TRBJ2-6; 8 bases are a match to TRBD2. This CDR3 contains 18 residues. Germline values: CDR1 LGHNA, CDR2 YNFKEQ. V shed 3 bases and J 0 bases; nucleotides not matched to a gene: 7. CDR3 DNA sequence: TGTGCCAGCAGCCAGGTTGGACTAGCCCACTCTGGGGCCAACGTCCTGACTTTC. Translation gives CASSQVGLAHSGANVLTF.